Reported below is one TCR beta chain. Its matching antigen is unknown. Here immunoSEQ multiplex PCR was the method, and the copy in TCRdb shows in-frame clones only, minus some. Here the sample spans roughly 13,000 clones, 70% to 90% being singletons. These data belong to a study of T cells in narcolepsy. Study details: Patients with NT1 or NT2 and healthy control donors were enrolled.

Study-wide points: Blood of same and different patients, but not healthy controls, reportedly held recurring autoreactive clonotypes. Some memory CD4+ repertoires had no autoreactive clone sequences. Comparing one patient's CSF and blood CD4+ clonotypes highlighted HCRT- and TRIB2-specific autoreactive clonotypes.

The CDR3 has 13 amino acids. Per the germline V gene, CDR1 is SGHNT and CDR2 is YENEEA. V dropped 3 bases and J dropped 8 bases, with 11 bases sitting between them. The TCR was taken from a human donor with narcolepsy. Sequenced: CD45RA- memory CD4+ T cells from PBMCs. The chain combines TRBV11-3 with TRBJ2-4; possibly TRBD2 for D (6 bases). Here the CDR3 DNA reads TGTGCCAGCAGCTTTAGGCCGGGGGACATTCAGTACTTC. It is translated as CASSFRPGDIQYF.